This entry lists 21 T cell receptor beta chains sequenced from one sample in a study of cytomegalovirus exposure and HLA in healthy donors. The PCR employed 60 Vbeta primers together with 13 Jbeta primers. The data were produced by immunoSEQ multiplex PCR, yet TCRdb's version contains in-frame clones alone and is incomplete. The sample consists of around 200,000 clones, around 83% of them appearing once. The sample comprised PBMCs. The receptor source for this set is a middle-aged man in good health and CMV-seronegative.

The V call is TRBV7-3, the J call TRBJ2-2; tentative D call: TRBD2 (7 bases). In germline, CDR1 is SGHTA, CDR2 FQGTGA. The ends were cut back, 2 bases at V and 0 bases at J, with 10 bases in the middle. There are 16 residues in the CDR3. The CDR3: CASSLAGAPNTGELFF. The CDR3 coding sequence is TGTGCCAGCAGCTTAGCGGGGGCGCCGAACACCGGGGAGCTGTTTTTT.

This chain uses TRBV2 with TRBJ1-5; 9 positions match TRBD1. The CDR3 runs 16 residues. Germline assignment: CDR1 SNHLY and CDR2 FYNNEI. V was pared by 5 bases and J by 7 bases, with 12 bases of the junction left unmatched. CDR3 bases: TGTGCCAGCAGTCTACGGACAGGGGTAAGGGAACAGCCCCAGCATTTT. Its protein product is CASSLRTGVREQPQHF.

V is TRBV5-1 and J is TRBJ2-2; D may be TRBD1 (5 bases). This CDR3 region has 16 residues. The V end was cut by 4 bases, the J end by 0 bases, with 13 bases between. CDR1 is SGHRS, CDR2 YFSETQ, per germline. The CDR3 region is CASSPSQGTNTGELFF. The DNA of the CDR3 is TGCGCCAGCAGCCCGAGTCAGGGAACGAACACCGGGGAGCTGTTTTTT.

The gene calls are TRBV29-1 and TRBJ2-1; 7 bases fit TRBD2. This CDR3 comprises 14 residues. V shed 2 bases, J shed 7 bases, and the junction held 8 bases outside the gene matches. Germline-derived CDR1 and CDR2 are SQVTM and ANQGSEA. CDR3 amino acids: CSVEKSGKVNEQFF. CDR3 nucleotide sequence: TGCAGCGTTGAAAAGAGCGGGAAGGTTAATGAGCAGTTCTTC.

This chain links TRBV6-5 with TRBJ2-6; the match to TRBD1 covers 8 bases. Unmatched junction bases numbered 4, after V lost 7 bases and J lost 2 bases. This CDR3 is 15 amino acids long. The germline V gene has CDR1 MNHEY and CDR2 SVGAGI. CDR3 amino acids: CASKKQGAGANVLTF. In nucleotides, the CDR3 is TGTGCCAGCAAGAAACAGGGGGCTGGGGCCAACGTCCTGACTTTC.

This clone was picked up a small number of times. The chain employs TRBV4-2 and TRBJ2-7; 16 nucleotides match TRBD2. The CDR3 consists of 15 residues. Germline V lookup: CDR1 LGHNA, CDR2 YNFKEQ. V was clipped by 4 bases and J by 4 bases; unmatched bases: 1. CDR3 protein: CASSRGLAGGYEQYF. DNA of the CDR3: TGTGCCAGCAGCCGGGGACTAGCGGGAGGGTACGAGCAGTACTTC.

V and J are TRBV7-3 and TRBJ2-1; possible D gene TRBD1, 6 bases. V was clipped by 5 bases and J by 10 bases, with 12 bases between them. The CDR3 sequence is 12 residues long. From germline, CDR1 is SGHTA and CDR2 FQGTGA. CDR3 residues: CASSEGQREQFF. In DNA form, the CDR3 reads TGTGCCAGCAGCGAGGGACAACGGGAGCAGTTCTTC.

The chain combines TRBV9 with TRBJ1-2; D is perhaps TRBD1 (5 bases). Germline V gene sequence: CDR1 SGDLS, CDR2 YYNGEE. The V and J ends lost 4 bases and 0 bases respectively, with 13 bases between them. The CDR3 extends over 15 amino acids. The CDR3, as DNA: TGTGCCAGCAGCCCGGGGGGGGATACTAACTATGGCTACACCTTC. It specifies CASSPGGDTNYGYTF.

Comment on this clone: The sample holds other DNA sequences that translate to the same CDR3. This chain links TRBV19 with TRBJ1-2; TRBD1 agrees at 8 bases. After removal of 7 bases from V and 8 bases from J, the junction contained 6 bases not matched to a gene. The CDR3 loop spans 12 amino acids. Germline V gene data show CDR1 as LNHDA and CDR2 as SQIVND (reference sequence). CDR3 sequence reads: CASTGGRYGYTF. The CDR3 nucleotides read TGTGCCAGTACAGGGGGCAGATACGGCTACACCTTC.

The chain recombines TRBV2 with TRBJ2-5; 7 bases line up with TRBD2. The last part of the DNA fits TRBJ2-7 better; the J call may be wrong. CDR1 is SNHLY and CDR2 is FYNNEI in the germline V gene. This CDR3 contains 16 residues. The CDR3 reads CASSVFGTPGRPEQYF. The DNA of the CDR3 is TGTGCCAGCAGTGTCTTCGGGACTCCCGGGAGGCCCGAGCAGTACTTC.

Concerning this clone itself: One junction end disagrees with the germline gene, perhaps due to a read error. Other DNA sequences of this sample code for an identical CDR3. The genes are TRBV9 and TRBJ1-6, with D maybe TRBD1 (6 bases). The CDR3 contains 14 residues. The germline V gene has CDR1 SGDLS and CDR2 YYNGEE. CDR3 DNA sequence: TGTGCCAGCAGCCCCGGACAGCCGCATTCCCCCCTCCACTTT. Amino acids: CASSPGQPHSPLHF.

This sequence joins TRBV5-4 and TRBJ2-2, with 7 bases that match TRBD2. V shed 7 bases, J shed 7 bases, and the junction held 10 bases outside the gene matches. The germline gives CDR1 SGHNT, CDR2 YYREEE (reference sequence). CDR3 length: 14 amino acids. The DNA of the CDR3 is TGTGCCAGCCGTTGGGCGGGAGAAGTCGGGGAGCTGTTTTTT. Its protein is CASRWAGEVGELFF.

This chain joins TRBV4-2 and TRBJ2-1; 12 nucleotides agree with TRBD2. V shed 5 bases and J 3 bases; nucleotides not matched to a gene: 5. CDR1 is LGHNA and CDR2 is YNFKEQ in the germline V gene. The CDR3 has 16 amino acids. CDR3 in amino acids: CASSGPTSGGYNEQFF. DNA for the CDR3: TGTGCCAGCAGCGGGCCGACTAGCGGGGGCTACAATGAGCAGTTCTTC.

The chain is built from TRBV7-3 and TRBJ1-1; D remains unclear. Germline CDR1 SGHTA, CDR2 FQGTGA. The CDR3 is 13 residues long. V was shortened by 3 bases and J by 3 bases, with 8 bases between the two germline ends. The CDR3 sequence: CASSFHKDTEAFF. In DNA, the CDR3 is TGTGCCAGCAGCTTCCACAAAGACACTGAAGCTTTCTTT.

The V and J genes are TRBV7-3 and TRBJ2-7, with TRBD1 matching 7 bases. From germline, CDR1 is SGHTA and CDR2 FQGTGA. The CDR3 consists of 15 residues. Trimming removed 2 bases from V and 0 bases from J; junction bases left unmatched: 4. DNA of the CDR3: TGTGCCAGCAGCTTAGAGACAGGGCTCTCCTACGAGCAGTACTTC. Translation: CASSLETGLSYEQYF.

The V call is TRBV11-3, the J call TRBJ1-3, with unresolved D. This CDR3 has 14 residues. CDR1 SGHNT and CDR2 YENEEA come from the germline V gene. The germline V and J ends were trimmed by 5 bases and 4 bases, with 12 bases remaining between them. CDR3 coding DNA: TGTGCCAGCAGCCCGCGGGAAGGCGGAAACACCATATATTTT. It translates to CASSPREGGNTIYF. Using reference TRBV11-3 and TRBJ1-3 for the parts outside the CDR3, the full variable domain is EAGVVQSPRYKIIEKKQPVAFWCNPISGHNTLYWYLQNLGQGPELLIRYENEEAVDDSQLPKDRFSAERLKGVDSTLKIQPAELGDSAVYLCASSPREGGNTIYFGEGSWLTVV.

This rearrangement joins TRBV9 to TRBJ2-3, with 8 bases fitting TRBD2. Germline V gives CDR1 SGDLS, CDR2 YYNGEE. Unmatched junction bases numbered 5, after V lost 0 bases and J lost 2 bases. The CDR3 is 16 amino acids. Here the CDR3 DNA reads TGTGCCAGCAGCGTAGACCAGCGGGGGTTCACAGATACGCAGTATTTT. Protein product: CASSVDQRGFTDTQYF.

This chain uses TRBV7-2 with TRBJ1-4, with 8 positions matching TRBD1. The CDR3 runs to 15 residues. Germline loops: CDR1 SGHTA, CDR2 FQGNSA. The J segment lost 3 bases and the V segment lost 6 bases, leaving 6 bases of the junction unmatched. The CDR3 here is CASSRQGSSNEKLFF. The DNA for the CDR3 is TGTGCCAGCAGTCGACAGGGGTCGTCTAATGAAAAACTGTTTTTT.

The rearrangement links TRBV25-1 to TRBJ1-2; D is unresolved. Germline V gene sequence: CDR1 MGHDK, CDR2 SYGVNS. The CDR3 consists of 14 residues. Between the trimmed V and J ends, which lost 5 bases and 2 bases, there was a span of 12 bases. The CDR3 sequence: CASSIFRVNYGYTF. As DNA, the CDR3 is TGTGCCAGCAGTATTTTTCGAGTAAACTATGGCTACACCTTC.

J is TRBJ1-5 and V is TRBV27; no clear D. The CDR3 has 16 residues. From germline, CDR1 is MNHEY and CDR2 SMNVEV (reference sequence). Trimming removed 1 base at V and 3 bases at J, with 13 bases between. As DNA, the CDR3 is TGTGCCAGCAGTTTATATGCCGGGATTAACAATCAGCCCCAGCATTTT. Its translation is CASSLYAGINNQPQHF.

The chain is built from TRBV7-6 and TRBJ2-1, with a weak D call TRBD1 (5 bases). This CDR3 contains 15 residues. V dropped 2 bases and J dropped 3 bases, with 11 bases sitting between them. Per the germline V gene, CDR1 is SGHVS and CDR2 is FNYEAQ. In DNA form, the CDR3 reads TGTGCCAGCAGCTTACTGGGGCATGGCTACAATGAGCAGTTCTTC. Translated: CASSLLGHGYNEQFF. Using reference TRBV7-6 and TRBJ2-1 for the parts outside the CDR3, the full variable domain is GAGVSQSPRYKVTKRGQDVALRCDPISGHVSLYWYRQALGQGPEFLTYFNYEAQQDKSGLPNDRFSAERPEGSISTLTIQRTEQRDSAMYRCASSLLGHGYNEQFFGPGTRLTVL.